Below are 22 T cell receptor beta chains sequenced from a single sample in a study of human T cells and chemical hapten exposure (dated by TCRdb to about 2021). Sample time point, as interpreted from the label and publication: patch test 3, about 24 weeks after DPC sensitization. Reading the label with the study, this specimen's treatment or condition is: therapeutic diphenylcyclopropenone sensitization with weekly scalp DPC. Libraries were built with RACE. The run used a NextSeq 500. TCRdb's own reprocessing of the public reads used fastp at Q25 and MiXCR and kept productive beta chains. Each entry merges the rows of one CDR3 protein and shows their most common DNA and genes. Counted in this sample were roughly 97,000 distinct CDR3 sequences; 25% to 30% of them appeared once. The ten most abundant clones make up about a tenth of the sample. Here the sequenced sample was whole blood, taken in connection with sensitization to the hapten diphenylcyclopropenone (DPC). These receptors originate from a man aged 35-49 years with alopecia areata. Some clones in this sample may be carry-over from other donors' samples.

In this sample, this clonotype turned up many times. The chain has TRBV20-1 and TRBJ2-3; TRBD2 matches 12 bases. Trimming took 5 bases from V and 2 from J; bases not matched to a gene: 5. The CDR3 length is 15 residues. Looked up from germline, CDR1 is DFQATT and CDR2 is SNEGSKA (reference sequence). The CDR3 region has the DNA TGCAGTGCTGCCGGACTAGCGGGACTCACAGATACGCAGTATTTT. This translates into CSAAGLAGLTDTQYF.

The CDR3 region has the DNA TGTGCCAGCAGCCCGACTAGCGGAGGGGTGGGAGATACGCAGTATTTT. The encoded protein is CASSPTSGGVGDTQYF. The rearrangement uses TRBV11-2 and TRBJ2-3, with 9 positions matching TRBD2. This CDR3 comprises 16 residues. The V gene's germline CDR1 is SGHAT and CDR2 FQNNGV. Losses at the gene ends were 5 bases for V and 5 bases for J; bases not matched to a gene: 11.

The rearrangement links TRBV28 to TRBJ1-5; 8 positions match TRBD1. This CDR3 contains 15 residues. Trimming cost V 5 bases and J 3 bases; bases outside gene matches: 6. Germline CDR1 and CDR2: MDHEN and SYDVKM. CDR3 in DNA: TGTGCCAGCAGTACAGGGGGTGCGAACAATCAGCCCCAGCATTTT. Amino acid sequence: CASSTGGANNQPQHF. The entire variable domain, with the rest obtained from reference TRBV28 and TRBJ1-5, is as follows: DVKVTQSSRYLVKRTGEKVFLECVQDMDHENMFWYRQDPGLGLRLIYFSYDVKMKEKGDIPEGYSVSREKKERFSLILESASTNQTSMYLCASSTGGANNQPQHFGDGTRLSIL.

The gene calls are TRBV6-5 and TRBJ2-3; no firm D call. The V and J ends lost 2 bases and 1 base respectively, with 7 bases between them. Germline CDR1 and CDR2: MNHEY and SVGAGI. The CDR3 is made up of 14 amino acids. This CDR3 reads CASSYGRGTDTQYF. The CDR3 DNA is TGTGCCAGCAGTTACGGTAGGGGCACAGATACGCAGTATTTT.

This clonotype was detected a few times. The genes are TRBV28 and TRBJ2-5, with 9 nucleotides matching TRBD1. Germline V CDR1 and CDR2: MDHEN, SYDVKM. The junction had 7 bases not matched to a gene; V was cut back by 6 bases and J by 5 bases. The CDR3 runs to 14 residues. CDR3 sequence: CASRGDRGSETQYF. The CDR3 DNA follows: TGTGCCAGCAGAGGAGACAGGGGGTCGGAGACCCAGTACTTC. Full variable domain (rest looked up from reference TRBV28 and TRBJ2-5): DVKVTQSSRYLVKRTGEKVFLECVQDMDHENMFWYRQDPGLGLRLIYFSYDVKMKEKGDIPEGYSVSREKKERFSLILESASTNQTSMYLCASRGDRGSETQYFGPGTRLLVL.

CDR3 protein: CSVALSGEQYF. In nucleotides, the CDR3 is TGCAGCGTTGCTCTGTCCGGCGAGCAGTACTTC. This rearrangement joins TRBV29-1 to TRBJ2-7; D unclear. The CDR3 is 11 residues long. CDR1 is SQVTM and CDR2 is ANQGSEA in the germline V gene. Trimming stripped 4 bases from V and 6 bases from J, with 10 bases between.

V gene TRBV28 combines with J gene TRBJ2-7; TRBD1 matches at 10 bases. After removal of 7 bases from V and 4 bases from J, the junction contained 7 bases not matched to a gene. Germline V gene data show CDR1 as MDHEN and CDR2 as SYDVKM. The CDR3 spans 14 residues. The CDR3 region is CASIATGGLYEQYF. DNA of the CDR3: TGTGCCAGCATCGCGACAGGGGGCTTGTACGAGCAGTACTTC.

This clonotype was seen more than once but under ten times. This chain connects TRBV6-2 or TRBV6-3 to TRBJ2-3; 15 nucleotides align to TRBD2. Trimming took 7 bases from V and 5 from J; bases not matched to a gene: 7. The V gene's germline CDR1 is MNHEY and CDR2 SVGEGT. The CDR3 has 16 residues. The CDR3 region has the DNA TGTGCCAGCACGGGACTAGCGGGAGGTAGGAAAGATACGCAGTATTTT. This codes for CASTGLAGGRKDTQYF.

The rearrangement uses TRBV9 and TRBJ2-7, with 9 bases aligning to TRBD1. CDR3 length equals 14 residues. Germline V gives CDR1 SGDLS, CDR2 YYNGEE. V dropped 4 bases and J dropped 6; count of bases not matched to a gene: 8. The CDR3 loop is CASSPTGTGSEQYF. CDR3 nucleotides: TGTGCCAGCAGCCCAACCGGGACAGGGAGCGAGCAGTACTTC.

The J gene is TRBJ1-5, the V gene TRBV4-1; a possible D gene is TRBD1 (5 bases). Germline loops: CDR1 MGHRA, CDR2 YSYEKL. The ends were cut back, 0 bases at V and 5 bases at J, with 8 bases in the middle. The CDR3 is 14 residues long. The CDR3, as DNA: TGCGCCAGCAGCCAAGACGGGGGATATCAGCCCCAGCATTTT. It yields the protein CASSQDGGYQPQHF.

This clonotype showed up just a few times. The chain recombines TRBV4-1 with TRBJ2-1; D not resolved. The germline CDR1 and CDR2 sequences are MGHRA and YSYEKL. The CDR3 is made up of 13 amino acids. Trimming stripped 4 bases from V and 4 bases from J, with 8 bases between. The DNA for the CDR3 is TGCGCCAGCAGCCCCGAGAGGTACAATGAGCAGTTCTTC. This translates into CASSPERYNEQFF.

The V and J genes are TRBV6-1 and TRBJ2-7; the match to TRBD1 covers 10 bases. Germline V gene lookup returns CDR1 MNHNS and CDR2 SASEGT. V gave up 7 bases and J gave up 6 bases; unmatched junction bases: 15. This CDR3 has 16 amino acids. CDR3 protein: CASTLHMGQGPGEQYF. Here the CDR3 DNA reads TGTGCCAGCACCCTTCATATGGGACAGGGGCCTGGCGAGCAGTACTTC.

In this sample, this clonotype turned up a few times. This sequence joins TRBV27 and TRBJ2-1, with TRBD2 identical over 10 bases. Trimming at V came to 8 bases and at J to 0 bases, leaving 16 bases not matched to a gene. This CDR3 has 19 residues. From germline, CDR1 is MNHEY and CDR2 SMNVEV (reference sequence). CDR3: CASAPGLASLWGSYNEQFF. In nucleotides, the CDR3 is TGTGCCAGCGCACCGGGACTAGCGTCCCTATGGGGCTCCTACAATGAGCAGTTCTTC.

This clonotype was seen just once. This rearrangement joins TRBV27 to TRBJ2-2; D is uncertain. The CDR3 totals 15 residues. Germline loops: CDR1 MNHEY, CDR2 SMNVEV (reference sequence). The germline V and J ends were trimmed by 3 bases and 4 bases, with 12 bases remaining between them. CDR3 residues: CASSFASRGTGELFF. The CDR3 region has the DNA TGTGCCAGCAGTTTTGCGTCCCGAGGCACCGGGGAGCTGTTTTTT.

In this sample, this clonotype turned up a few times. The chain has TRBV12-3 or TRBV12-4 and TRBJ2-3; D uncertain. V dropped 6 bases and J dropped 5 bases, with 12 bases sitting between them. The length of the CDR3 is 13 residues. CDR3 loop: CASSLNGLDTQYF. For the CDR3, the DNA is TGTGCCAGCAGCTTAAACGGTTTAGATACGCAGTATTTT.

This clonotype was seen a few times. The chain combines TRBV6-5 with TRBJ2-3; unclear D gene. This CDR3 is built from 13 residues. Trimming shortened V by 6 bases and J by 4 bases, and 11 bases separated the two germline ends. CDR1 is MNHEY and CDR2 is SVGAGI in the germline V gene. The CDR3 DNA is TGTGCCAGCAGGCCCGTTCGAGCAGATACGCAGTATTTT. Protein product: CASRPVRADTQYF.

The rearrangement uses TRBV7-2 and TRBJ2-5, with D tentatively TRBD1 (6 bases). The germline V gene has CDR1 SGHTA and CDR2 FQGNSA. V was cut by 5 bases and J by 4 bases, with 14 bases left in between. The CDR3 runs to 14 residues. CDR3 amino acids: CASSTGQLGETQYF. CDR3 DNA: TGTGCCAGCAGCACCGGACAGTTAGGAGAGACCCAGTACTTC.

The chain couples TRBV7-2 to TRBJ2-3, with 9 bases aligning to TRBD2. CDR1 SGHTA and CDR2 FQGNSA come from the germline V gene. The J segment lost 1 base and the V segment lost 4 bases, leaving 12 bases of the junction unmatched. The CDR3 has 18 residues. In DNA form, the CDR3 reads TGTGCCAGCAGCTCCCCTGTGATGCTAGCGGGACGCACAGATACGCAGTATTTT. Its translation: CASSSPVMLAGRTDTQYF.

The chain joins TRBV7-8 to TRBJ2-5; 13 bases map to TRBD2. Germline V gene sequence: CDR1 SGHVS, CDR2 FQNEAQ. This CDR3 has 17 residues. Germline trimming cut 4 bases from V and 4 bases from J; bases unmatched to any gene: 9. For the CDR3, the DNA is TGTGCCAGCAGCTGGAGTCGGACTAGCGGGAGCGGAGAGACCCAGTACTTC. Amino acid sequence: CASSWSRTSGSGETQYF.

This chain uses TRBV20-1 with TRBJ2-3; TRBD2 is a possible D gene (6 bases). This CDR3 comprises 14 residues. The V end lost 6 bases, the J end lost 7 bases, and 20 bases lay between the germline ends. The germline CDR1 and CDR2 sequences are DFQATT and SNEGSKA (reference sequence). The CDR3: CSATRDSIMNTQYF. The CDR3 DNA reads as TGCAGTGCAACCCGGGACTCCATCATGAATACGCAGTATTTT.

The CDR3 is CASSEKRTSFHYNEQFF. The CDR3 nucleotides read TGTGCCAGCAGTGAGAAAAGGACTAGTTTTCACTACAATGAGCAGTTCTTC. This chain links TRBV6-4 with TRBJ2-1, with 7 nucleotides matching TRBD2. The CDR3 runs 17 residues. CDR1 is MRHNA, CDR2 SNTAGT, per germline. J was trimmed by 3 bases and V by 3 bases; bases with no gene match: 11.

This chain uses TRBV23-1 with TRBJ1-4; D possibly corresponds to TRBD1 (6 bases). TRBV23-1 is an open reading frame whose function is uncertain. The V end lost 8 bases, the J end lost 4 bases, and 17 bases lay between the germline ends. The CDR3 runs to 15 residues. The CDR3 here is CASPTGRILNEKLFF. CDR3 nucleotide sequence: TGCGCCAGCCCGACAGGACGAATTCTTAATGAAAAACTGTTTTTT.